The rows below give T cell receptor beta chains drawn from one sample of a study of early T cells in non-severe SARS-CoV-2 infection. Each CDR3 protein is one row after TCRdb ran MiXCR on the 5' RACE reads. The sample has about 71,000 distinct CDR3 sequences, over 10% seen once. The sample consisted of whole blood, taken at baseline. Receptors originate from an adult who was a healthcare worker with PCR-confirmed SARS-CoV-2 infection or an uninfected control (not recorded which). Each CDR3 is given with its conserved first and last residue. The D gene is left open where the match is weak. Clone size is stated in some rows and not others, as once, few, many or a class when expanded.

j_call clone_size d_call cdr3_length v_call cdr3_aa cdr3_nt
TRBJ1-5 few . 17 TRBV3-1 CASSQEPFAGGMKPQHF TGTGCCAGCAGCCAAGAACCTTTTGCGGGCGGGATGAAGCCCCAGCATTTT
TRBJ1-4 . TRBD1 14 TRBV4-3 CASSQKDRVEKLFF TGCGCCAGCAGCCAGAAGGACAGGGTCGAAAAACTGTTTTTT
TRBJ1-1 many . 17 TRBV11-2 CASSPIWGVTRNTEAFF TGTGCCAGCAGCCCGATCTGGGGCGTAACTCGGAACACTGAAGCTTTCTTT
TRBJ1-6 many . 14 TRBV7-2 CASSLAGANSPLHF TGTGCCAGCAGCTTAGCAGGGGCAAATTCACCCCTCCACTTT
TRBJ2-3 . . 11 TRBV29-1 CSVRAADTQYF TGCAGCGTTCGGGCGGCAGATACGCAGTATTTT
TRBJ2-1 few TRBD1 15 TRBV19 CASSIWDSSYNEQFF TGTGCCAGTAGTATATGGGACAGCTCCTACAATGAGCAGTTCTTC
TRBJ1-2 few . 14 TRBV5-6 CASSPYGTPYGYTF TGTGCCAGCAGTCCATACGGGACACCCTATGGCTACACCTTC
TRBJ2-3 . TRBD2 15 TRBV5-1 CASSFSGGMPDTQYF TGCGCCAGCAGCTTCAGCGGGGGAATGCCAGATACGCAGTATTTT
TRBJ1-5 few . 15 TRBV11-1 CASSPREPAIQPQHF TGTGCCAGCAGCCCCAGGGAGCCAGCAATCCAGCCCCAGCATTTT
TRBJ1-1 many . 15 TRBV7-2 CASSSHRQVATEAFF TGTGCCAGCAGCTCGCATAGACAGGTGGCCACTGAAGCTTTCTTT
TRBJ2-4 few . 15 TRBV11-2 CASSLGQDSLNIQYF TGTGCCAGCAGCTTAGGCCAGGACAGCCTAAACATTCAGTACTTC
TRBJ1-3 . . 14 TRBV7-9 CASSPDFSGNTIYF TGTGCCAGCAGCCCAGACTTCTCTGGAAACACCATATATTTT
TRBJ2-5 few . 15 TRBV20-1 CSARGSREIQETQYF TGCAGTGCTAGAGGCAGCCGGGAGATCCAAGAGACCCAGTACTTC
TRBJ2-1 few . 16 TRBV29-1 CSVVVDSMNRANEQFF TGCAGCGTTGTGGTGGATTCCATGAACAGGGCCAATGAGCAGTTCTTC
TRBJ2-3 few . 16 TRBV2 CASSGERTDITDTQYF TGTGCCAGCAGTGGTGAGAGGACGGATATCACAGATACGCAGTATTTT
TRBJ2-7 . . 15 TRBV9 CASSVDGADSYEQYF TGTGCCAGCAGCGTAGATGGGGCCGACTCCTACGAGCAGTACTTC
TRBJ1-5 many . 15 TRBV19 CASSTPPAGSSTQHF TGTGCCAGTAGTACACCCCCGGCAGGGAGCAGTACCCAGCATTTT
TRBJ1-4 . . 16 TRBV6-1 CASSPLLQGVGEKLFF TGTGCCAGCAGTCCATTACTGCAGGGTGTCGGTGAAAAACTGTTTTTT
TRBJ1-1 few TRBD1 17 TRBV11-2 CASSQSPKGARGTEAFF TGTGCCAGCAGCCAAAGCCCGAAGGGGGCGCGAGGCACTGAAGCTTTCTTT
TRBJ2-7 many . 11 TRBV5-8 CASSQPYEQYF TGTGCCAGCAGCCAGCCCTACGAGCAGTACTTC
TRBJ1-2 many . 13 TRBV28 CASSFPRSGGYTF TGTGCCAGCAGTTTTCCCAGGTCGGGGGGCTACACCTTC
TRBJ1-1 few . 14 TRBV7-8 CASSLSSLNTEAFF TGTGCCAGCAGCTTATCGTCCTTGAACACTGAAGCTTTCTTT
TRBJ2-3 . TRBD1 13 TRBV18 CASSPTGGDTQYF TGTGCCAGCTCACCGACAGGGGGAGATACGCAGTATTTT
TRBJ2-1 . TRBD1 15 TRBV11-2 CASSQDWDRGHEQFF TGTGCCAGCAGCCAAGACTGGGACAGGGGGCATGAGCAGTTCTTC
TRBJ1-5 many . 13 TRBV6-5 CASSYRSNQPQHF TGTGCCAGCAGTTACAGGAGCAATCAGCCCCAGCATTTT
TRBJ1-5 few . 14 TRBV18 CASSPELARQPQHF TGTGCCAGCTCACCCGAGTTGGCGAGACAGCCCCAGCATTTT
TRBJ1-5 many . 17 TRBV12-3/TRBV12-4 CASSFGQTRGANQPQHF TGTGCCAGCAGTTTTGGCCAAACAAGAGGTGCAAATCAGCCCCAGCATTTT
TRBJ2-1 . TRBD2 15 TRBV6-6 CASRLPLAGGDEQFF TGTGCCAGCAGATTACCCCTAGCGGGGGGCGATGAGCAGTTCTTC
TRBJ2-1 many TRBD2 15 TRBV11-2 CASSPIAGVGNEQFF TGTGCCAGCAGCCCGATAGCGGGGGTAGGTAATGAGCAGTTCTTC
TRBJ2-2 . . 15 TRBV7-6 CASSSAGGETGELFF TGTGCCAGCAGCTCCGCAGGGGGGGAGACCGGGGAGCTGTTTTTT
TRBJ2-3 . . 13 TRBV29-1 CSAGAAVTDTQYF TGCAGCGCTGGGGCGGCAGTCACAGATACGCAGTATTTT
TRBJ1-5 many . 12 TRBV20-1 CSAGPPVGPQHF TGCAGTGCTGGCCCCCCCGTTGGACCCCAGCATTTT
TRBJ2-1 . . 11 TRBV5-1 CASSFRNEQFF TGCGCCAGCAGCTTTAGGAATGAGCAGTTCTTC
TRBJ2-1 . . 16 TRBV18 CASSPSKGHRNGEQFF TGTGCCAGCTCACCATCGAAAGGACATCGAAACGGTGAGCAGTTCTTC
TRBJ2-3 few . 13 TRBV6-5 CASSYSGPDTQYF TGTGCCAGCAGTTACTCCGGCCCAGATACGCAGTATTTT
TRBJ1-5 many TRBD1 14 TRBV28 CASRPTGGGQPQHF TGTGCCAGCAGGCCGACAGGGGGCGGCCAGCCCCAGCATTTT
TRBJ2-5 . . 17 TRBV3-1 CASSQDRRRAVGETQYF TGTGCCAGCAGCCAAGATCGCCGCAGGGCAGTAGGGGAGACCCAGTACTTC
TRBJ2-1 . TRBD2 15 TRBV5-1 CASSPSGGRVDEQFF TGCGCCAGCAGCCCGAGCGGGGGCCGGGTGGATGAGCAGTTCTTC
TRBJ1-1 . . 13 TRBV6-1 CASSGGRKHEAFF TGTGCCAGCAGTGGAGGACGCAAGCATGAAGCTTTCTTT
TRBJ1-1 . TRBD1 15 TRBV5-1 CASSVTGAGGTEAFF TGCGCCAGCAGCGTGACAGGGGCGGGGGGCACTGAAGCTTTCTTT
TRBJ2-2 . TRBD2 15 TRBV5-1 CASSLVTSGTGELFF TGCGCCAGCAGCTTGGTGACTAGCGGTACCGGGGAGCTGTTTTTT